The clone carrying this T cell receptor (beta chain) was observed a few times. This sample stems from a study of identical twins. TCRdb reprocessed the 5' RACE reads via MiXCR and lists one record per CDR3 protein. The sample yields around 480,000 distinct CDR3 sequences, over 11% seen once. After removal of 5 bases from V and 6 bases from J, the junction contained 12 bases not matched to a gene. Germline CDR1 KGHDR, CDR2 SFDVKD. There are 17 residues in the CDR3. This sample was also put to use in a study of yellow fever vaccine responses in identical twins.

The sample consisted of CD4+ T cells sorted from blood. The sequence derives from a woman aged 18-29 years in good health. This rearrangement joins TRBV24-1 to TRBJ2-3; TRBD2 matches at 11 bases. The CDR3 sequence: CATSGLAGGPFGDTQYF. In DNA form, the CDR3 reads TGTGCCACCAGTGGGCTAGCGGGGGGCCCCTTCGGGGATACGCAGTATTTT.